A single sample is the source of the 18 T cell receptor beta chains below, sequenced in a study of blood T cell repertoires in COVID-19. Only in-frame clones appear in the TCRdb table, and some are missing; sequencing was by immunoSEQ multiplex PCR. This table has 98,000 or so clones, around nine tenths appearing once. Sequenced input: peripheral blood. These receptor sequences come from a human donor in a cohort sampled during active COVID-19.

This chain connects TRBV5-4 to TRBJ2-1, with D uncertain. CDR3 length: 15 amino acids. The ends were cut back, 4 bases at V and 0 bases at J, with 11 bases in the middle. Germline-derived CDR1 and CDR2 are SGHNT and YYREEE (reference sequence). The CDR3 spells CASSGPPHSYNEQFF. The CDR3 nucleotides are TGTGCCAGCAGCGGCCCACCCCACTCCTACAATGAGCAGTTCTTC. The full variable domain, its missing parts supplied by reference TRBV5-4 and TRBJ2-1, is ETGVTQSPTHLIKTRGQQVTLRCSSQSGHNTVSWYQQALGQGPQFIFQYYREEENGRGNFPPRFSGLQFPNYSSELNVNALELDDSALYLCASSGPPHSYNEQFFGPGTRLTVL.

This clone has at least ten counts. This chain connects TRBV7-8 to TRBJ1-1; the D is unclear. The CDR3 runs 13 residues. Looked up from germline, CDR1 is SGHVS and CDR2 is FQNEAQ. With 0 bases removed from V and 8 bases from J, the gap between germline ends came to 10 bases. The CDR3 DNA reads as TGTGCCAGCAGCTTAGCAGACTGGCAGGAAGCTTTCTTT. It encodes CASSLADWQEAFF.

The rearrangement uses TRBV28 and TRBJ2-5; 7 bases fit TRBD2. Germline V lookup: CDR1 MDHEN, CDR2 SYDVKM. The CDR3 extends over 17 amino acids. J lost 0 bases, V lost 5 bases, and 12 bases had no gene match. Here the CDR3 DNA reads TGTGCCAGCAGTGGGCGAAAGGGAGGGACGTACCAAGAGACCCAGTACTTC. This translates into CASSGRKGGTYQETQYF.

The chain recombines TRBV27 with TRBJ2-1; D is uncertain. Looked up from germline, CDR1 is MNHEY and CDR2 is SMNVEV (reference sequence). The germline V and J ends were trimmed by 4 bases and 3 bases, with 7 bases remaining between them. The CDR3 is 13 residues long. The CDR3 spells CASSSQLYNEQFF. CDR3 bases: TGTGCCAGCAGTTCACAGCTCTACAATGAGCAGTTCTTC.

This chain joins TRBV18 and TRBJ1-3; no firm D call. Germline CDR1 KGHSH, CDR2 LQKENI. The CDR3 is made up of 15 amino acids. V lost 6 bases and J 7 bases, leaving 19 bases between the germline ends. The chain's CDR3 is CASSPSGRRGNTIYF. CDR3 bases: TGTGCCAGCTCCCCTTCCGGCAGACGCGGGAACACCATATATTTT. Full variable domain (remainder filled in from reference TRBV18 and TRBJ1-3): NAGVMQNPRHLVRRRGQEARLRCSPMKGHSHVYWYRQLPEEGLKFMVYLQKENIIDESGMPKERFSAEFPKEGPSILRIQQVVRGDSAAYFCASSPSGRRGNTIYFGEGSWLTVV.

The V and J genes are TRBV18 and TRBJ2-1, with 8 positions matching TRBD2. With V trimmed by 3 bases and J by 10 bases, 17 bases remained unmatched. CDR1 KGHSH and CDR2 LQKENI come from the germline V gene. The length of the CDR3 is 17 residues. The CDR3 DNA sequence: TGTGCCAGCTCACCCGACCTGGTGTTAGCGGGAACGAAGGAGCAGTTCTTC. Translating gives CASSPDLVLAGTKEQFF.

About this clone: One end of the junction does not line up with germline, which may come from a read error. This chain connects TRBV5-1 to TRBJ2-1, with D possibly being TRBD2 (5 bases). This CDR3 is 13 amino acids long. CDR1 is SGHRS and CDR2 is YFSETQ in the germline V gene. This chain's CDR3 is CASSLNVDSVIIF. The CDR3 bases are TGCGCCAGCAGCTTGAATGTGGACTCGGTCATCATCTTC. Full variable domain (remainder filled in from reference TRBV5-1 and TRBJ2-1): KAGVTQTPRYLIKTRGQQVTLSCSPISGHRSVSWYQQTPGQGLQFLFEYFSETQRNKGNFPGRFSGRQFSNSRSEMNVSTLELGDSALYLCASSLNVDSVIIFGPGTRLTVL.

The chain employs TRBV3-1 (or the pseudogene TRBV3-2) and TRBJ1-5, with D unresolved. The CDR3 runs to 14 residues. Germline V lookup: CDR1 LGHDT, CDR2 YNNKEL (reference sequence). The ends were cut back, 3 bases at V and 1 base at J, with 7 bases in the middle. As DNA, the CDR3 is TGTGCCAGCAGCCATGGCGGAAGCAATCAGCCCCAGCATTTT. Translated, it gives CASSHGGSNQPQHF.

CDR3 amino acids: CSVESASTDTQYF. CDR3 nucleotides: TGCAGCGTTGAAAGCGCTAGCACAGATACGCAGTATTTT. V is TRBV29-1 and J is TRBJ2-3, with D unresolved. Germline V gene sequence: CDR1 SQVTM, CDR2 ANQGSEA. The germline V and J ends were trimmed by 2 bases and 0 bases, with 6 bases remaining between them. The CDR3 totals 13 residues.

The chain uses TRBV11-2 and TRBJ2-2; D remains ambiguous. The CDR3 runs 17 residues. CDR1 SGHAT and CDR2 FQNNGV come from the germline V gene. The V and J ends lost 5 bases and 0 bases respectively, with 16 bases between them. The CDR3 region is CASSPAADWANTGELFF. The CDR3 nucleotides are TGTGCCAGCAGCCCGGCAGCCGACTGGGCGAACACCGGGGAGCTGTTTTTT.

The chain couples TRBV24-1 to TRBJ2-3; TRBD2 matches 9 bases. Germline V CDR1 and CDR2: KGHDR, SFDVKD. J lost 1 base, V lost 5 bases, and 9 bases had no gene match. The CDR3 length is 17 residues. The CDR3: CATSAPTWTSGTDTQYF. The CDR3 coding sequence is TGTGCCACCAGTGCCCCCACCTGGACTAGCGGCACAGATACGCAGTATTTT.

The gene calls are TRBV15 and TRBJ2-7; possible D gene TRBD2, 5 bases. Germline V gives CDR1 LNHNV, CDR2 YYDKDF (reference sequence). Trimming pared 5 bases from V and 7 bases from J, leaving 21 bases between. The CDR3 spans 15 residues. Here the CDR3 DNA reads TGTGCCACCAGCTTATCCTCGGTGATGAGAGGGGAGCAGTACTTC. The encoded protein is CATSLSSVMRGEQYF.

The CDR3 reads CASSYSGQGSNEQYF. The CDR3 DNA follows: TGTGCCAGCAGTTACTCCGGACAGGGTTCCAACGAGCAGTACTTC. The rearrangement joins TRBV6-5 to TRBJ2-7, with 8 bases aligning to TRBD1. The CDR3 is 15 amino acids. V lost 0 bases to trimming and J lost 5 bases; unmatched junction nucleotides: 6. Germline V gene data show CDR1 as MNHEY and CDR2 as SVGAGI.

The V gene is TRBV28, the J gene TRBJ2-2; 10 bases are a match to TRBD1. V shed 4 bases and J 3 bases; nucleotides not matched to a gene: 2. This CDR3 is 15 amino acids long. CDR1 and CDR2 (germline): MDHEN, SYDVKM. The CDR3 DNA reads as TGTGCCAGCAGTTGGGGGACAGGGGACACCGGGGAGCTGTTTTTT. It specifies CASSWGTGDTGELFF.

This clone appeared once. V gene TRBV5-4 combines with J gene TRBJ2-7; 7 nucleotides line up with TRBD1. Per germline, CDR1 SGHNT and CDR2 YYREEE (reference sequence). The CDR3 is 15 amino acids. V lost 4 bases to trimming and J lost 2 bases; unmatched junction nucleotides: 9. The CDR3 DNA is TGTGCCAGCAGCGCGAACCGGGACAGCACCTACGAGCAGTACTTC. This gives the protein CASSANRDSTYEQYF.

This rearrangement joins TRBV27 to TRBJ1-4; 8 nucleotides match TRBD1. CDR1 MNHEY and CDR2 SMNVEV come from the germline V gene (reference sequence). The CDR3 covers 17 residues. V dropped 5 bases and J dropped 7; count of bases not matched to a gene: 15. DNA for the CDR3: TGTGCCAGCAGTAAAAGGGGGCCCGGGACAGGTGCTGAAAAACTGTTTTTT. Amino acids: CASSKRGPGTGAEKLFF.

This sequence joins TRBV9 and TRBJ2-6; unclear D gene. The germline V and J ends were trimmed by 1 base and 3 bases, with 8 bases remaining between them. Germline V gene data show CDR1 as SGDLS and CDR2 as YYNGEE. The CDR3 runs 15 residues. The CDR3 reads CASSVFSRGANVLTF. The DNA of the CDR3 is TGTGCCAGCAGCGTATTTAGTCGTGGGGCCAACGTCCTGACTTTC.

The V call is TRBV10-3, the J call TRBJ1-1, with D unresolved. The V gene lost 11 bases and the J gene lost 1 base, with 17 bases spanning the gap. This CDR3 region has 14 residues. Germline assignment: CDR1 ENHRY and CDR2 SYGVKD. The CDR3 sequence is CAAGTAAGNTEAFF. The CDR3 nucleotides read TGTGCCGCCGGAACCGCGGCGGGGAACACTGAAGCTTTCTTT.